This T cell receptor (beta chain) was sequenced in a study of shared clonotypes between healthy human individuals. Regarding the study as a whole: Even with large depth, rarefaction showed that sorted-subset sequencing was incomplete. Sampling involved blood alone; tissue repertoires likely differ. Naive subsets tended to show greater estimated richness than memory subsets.

In regard to this clone: Antigen: not known.

V lost 4 bases and J lost 3; bases outside the gene matches: 14. The CDR3 has 17 amino acids. Per germline, CDR1 SNHLY and CDR2 FYNNEI. On sorted subsets, replicate PCRs used about 200 ng DNA, or some 27,000 T cell genomes. Data came from immunoSEQ multiplex PCR; TCRdb stores just in-frame clones and leaves some out. This sample has under 200,000 clones, with approximately 92% found just once. The chain couples TRBV2 to TRBJ1-1; 7 bases match TRBD1. This sequence was found in a woman aged 25 to 39 in good health. What was sequenced was naive CD4+ T cells sorted from blood. Subset: CD45RA+ positively selected. The CDR3 spells CASSGRDREKVYTEAFF. The DNA for the CDR3 is TGTGCCAGCAGTGGAAGGGACAGAGAGAAGGTTTACACTGAAGCTTTCTTT.